Presented here are 3 T cell receptor beta chains from one specimen sequenced in a study of T cells in Graves' hyperthyroidism and ophthalmopathy. What was amplified from RNA transcripts were TCR beta CDR3 regions. The primer set for the first-round RT-PCR of the TCR CDR3 was HTBI. TCRdb recomputed calls from the multiplex PCR reads with MiXCR, one row per CDR3 protein. Found here are 350,000 to 400,000 distinct CDR3 sequences, less than 20% of them singletons; the top ten hold 40%. The sequenced sample consisted of blood. The source of these receptors is a man aged 18 to 30 with Graves' ophthalmopathy.

This clonotype was picked up a small number of times. The J gene is TRBJ2-5, the V gene TRBV7-9; 10 nucleotides match TRBD1. Germline CDR1 and CDR2: SEHNR and FQNEAQ (reference sequence). J gave up 0 bases and V 1 base, and 2 bases lay outside the gene matches. The CDR3 totals 16 residues. The CDR3 DNA is TGTGCCAGCAGCTTAGGACAGGGGGCGGACCAAGAGACCCAGTACTTC. Translated: CASSLGQGADQETQYF.

At least ten counts were recorded for this clonotype. This chain uses TRBV7-2 with TRBJ2-1, with D possibly matching TRBD1 (5 bases). This CDR3 region has 14 residues. The ends were cut back, 5 bases at V and 0 bases at J, with 8 bases in the middle. Germline lookup yields CDR1 SGHTA and CDR2 FQGNSA. The CDR3 DNA follows: TGTGCCAGCAGCCCGGACAACTCCTACAATGAGCAGTTCTTC. Translating it yields CASSPDNSYNEQFF.

This clonotype was found a few times. The rearrangement uses TRBV20-1 and TRBJ1-2, with 7 bases aligning to TRBD1. After removal of 2 bases from V and 4 bases from J, the junction contained 7 bases not matched to a gene. This CDR3 contains 14 residues. The germline V gene has CDR1 DFQATT and CDR2 SNEGSKA (reference sequence). The CDR3 loop reads CSARYQGESYGYTF. In DNA, the CDR3 is TGCAGTGCTAGATACCAGGGGGAAAGCTATGGCTACACCTTC.